This T cell receptor (beta chain) derives from a study of blood T cell repertoires in COVID-19. Sequencing was performed with immunoSEQ multiplex PCR; in TCRdb, only in-frame clones are kept and a portion is missing. The data show 85,000 to 95,000 clones, approximately 80% seen once. The V gene lost 7 bases and the J gene lost 6 bases, with 7 bases spanning the gap. Germline assignment: CDR1 MNHEY and CDR2 SMNVEV (reference sequence). The CDR3 spans 11 residues. The clonotype was recovered from a man aged 65 to 79 with acute or convalescent COVID-19. The sample consisted of peripheral blood. The chain carries TRBV27 and TRBJ2-4; D is unresolved. CDR3 sequence: CASKTLNIQYF. The CDR3 nucleotides read TGTGCCAGCAAAACTTTAAACATTCAGTACTTC.